This is a list of T cell receptor beta chains from one sample in a study of blood T cell repertoires in COVID-19. Measured with immunoSEQ multiplex PCR; TCRdb has only the in-frame clones, and not every one. The data contain about 140,000 clones, roughly 79% of them seen just once; the ten biggest clones take up around 2.9%. The sample taken for sequencing was PBMCs or T cells enriched from blood (not recorded which). The receptors come from a woman between 50 and 59 years old who had recovered from COVID-19. The CDR3 runs from the conserved cysteine through the conserved F or W. D genes are given only for firm matches. Not all rows give a size; the values are once, few, many and, for expanded clones, a class.

TRBD2	TRBV7-6	TRBJ2-1	NA	CASSKTTVAGIYNEQFF	TGTGCCAGCAGCAAGACCACAGTAGCGGGCATATACAATGAGCAGTTCTTC
NA	TRBV25-1	TRBJ2-7	once	CASSGRIYEQYF	TGTGCCAGCAGTGGGAGAATCTACGAGCAGTACTTC
NA	TRBV5-1	TRBJ2-2	NA	CASSPSTYYPAGELFF	TGCGCCAGCAGCCCATCAACTTACTACCCCGCCGGGGAGCTGTTTTTT
NA	TRBV28	TRBJ2-5	NA	CASTGTRRTETQYF	TGTGCCAGCACCGGGACTCGCCGGACAGAGACCCAGTACTTC
NA	TRBV6-5	TRBJ2-5	few	CASSSVETQYF	TGTGCCAGCAGTTCCGTAGAGACCCAGTACTTC
NA	TRBV5-1	TRBJ2-5	NA	CASSLQETQYF	TGCGCCAGCAGCTTGCAGGAGACCCAGTACTTC
TRBD2	TRBV6-5	TRBJ2-3	once	CASSYGTSGRPDTQYF	TGTGCCAGCAGTTACGGAACTAGCGGGAGGCCAGATACGCAGTATTTT
NA	TRBV3-1/TRBV3-2	TRBJ1-1	few	CASSLPGGIGAFF	TGTGCCAGCAGCCTACCCGGAGGGATAGGAGCTTTCTTT
TRBD1	TRBV6-5	TRBJ1-1	NA	CASGRTGNTEAFF	TGTGCCAGCGGACGGACAGGGAACACTGAAGCTTTCTTT
TRBD1	TRBV7-9	TRBJ1-1	NA	CASSTRDSMNTEAFF	TGTGCCAGCAGCACCCGGGACAGCATGAACACTGAAGCTTTCTTT
TRBD1	TRBV19	TRBJ1-1	once	CASSPDRVMRTEAFF	TGTGCCAGTAGTCCAGACAGGGTAATGAGAACTGAAGCTTTCTTT
TRBD2	TRBV18	TRBJ2-7	NA	CASSALGGEIPYEQYF	TGTGCCAGCTCCGCCCTCGGGGGGGAAATCCCCTACGAGCAGTACTTC
TRBD1	TRBV29-1	TRBJ1-4	NA	CSASGQGDEKLFF	TGCAGCGCTTCGGGACAGGGTGATGAAAAACTGTTTTTT
NA	TRBV5-1	TRBJ1-3	once	CASSLDKASGNTIYF	TGCGCCAGCAGCTTGGATAAAGCCTCTGGAAACACCATATATTTT
NA	TRBV2	TRBJ2-3	NA	CASSEYVPTDTQYF	TGTGCCAGCAGTGAATATGTTCCCACAGATACGCAGTATTTT
TRBD2	TRBV24-1	TRBJ2-2	NA	CATSDTPSGGAGGELFF	TGTGCCACCAGTGACACCCCTAGCGGGGGGGCCGGCGGGGAGCTGTTTTTT
TRBD1	TRBV24-1	TRBJ1-2	few	CATSDADRATGYTF	TGTGCCACCAGTGATGCGGACAGGGCTACCGGCTACACCTTC
TRBD2	TRBV2	TRBJ2-3	NA	CAILGLAGGTHRTDTQYF	TGTGCCATCCTGGGACTAGCGGGAGGCACCCATCGCACAGATACGCAGTATTTT
TRBD1	TRBV28	TRBJ2-7	NA	CASSFPPGTGTYEQYF	TGTGCCAGCAGTTTTCCCCCCGGGACAGGGACCTACGAGCAGTACTTC
TRBD2	TRBV7-9	TRBJ2-7	NA	CASSAPGPGLALTYEQYF	TGTGCCAGCAGCGCCCCCGGCCCCGGACTAGCGCTCACCTACGAGCAGTACTTC
NA	TRBV10-2	TRBJ2-2	many	CASSEQGNTGELFF	TGCGCCAGCAGTGAACAGGGAAACACCGGGGAGCTGTTTTTT
TRBD2	TRBV27	TRBJ2-1	medium-sized	CASSRTSWNEQFF	TGTGCCAGCAGTAGGACTAGCTGGAATGAGCAGTTCTTC
NA	TRBV12-3/TRBV12-4	TRBJ1-6	NA	CASSEGSPLHF	TGTGCCAGCAGTGAGGGTTCACCCCTCCACTTT
NA	TRBV5-4	TRBJ1-3	NA	CASSFGEERNTIYF	TGTGCCAGCAGCTTCGGGGAGGAAAGAAACACCATATATTTT
NA	TRBV6-5	TRBJ2-2	NA	CASKREQGFPGELFF	TGTGCCAGCAAGAGGGAACAGGGATTCCCCGGGGAGCTGTTTTTT
TRBD1	TRBV30	TRBJ1-2	NA	CAWKGDRGLGYTF	TGTGCCTGGAAGGGGGACAGGGGGCTTGGCTACACCTTC
TRBD1	TRBV28	TRBJ1-6	once	CASSLWDRGVSPLHF	TGTGCCAGCAGTTTATGGGACAGGGGTGTTTCACCCCTCCACTTT
TRBD1	TRBV7-9	TRBJ2-7	few	CASSLGGTGGLEQYF	TGTGCCAGCAGCTTAGGTGGGACAGGGGGCCTCGAGCAGTACTTC